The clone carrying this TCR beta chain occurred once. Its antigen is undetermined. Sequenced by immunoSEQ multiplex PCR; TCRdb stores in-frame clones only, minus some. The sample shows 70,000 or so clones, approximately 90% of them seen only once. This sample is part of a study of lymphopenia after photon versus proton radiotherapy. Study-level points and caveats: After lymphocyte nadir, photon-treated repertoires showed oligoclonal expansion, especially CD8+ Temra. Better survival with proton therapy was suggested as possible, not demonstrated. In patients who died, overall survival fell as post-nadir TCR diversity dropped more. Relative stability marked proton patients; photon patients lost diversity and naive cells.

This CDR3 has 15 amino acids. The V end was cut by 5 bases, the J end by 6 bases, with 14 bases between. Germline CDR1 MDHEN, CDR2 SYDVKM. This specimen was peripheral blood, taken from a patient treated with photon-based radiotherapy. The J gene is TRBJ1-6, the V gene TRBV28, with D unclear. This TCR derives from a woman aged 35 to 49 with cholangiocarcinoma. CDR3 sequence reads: CASSPGNLPNSPLHF. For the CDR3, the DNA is TGTGCCAGCAGTCCCGGTAACCTACCTAATTCACCCCTCCACTTT.